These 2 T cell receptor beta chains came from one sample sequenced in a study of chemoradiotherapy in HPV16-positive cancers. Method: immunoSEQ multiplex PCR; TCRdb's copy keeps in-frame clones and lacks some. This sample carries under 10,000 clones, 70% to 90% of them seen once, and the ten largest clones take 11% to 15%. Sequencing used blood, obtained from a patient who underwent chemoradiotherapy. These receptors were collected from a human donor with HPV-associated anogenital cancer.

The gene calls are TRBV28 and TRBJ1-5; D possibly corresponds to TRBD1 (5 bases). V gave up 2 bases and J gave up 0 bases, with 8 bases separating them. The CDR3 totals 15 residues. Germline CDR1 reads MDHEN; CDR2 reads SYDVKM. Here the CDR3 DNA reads TGTGCCAGCAGTTTAGGAGGGGCTAGCAATCAGCCCCAGCATTTT. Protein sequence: CASSLGGASNQPQHF.

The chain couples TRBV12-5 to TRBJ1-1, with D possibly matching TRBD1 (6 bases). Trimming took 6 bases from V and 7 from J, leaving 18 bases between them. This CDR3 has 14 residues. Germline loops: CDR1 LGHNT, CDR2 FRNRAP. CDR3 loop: CASGIGGHSGEAFF. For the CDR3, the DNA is TGTGCTAGTGGAATCGGGGGACATTCGGGTGAAGCTTTCTTT. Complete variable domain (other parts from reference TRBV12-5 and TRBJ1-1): DARVTQTPRHKVTEMGQEVTMRCQPILGHNTVFWYRQTMMQGLELLAYFRNRAPLDDSGMPKDRFSAEMPDATLATLKIQPSEPRDSAVYFCASGIGGHSGEAFFGQGTRLTVV.